This T cell receptor beta chain stems from a study of blood T cell repertoires in COVID-19. Study context: COVID-19 samples collected from the United States, Italy and Spain covered acute and convalescent phases. Sample material is recorded as cDNA or gDNA derived from T cells, B-cell-depleted T cells, or PBMCs.

Between the trimmed V and J ends, which lost 0 bases and 2 bases, there was a span of 7 bases. Per germline, CDR1 SEHNR and CDR2 FQNEAQ (reference sequence). The CDR3 has 14 residues. Authors' analysis steps: Scientists estimated how many nucleated cells there were by amplifying reference gene primers. TCRdb's table, derived via immunoSEQ multiplex PCR, lists solely in-frame clones and lacks some. V, J and clone size derive from that table, while D and trimming were established from the DNA sequence. The repertoire consists of roughly 120,000 clones, with 90% occurring once and the leading ten covering 1.8%.

The material sequenced was peripheral blood. This receptor was identified in a human donor with active COVID-19. The donor label of this sample is uncertain. The genes are TRBV7-9 and TRBJ1-1, with D hard to call. The CDR3: CASSLAGGNTEAFF. The CDR3 DNA reads as TGTGCCAGCAGCTTAGCAGGAGGTAACACTGAAGCTTTCTTT.